Listed here is a single TCR beta chain. The antigen is not known. This sample was included in a study of shared clonotypes between healthy human individuals. About the research overall: The composition of the donors was a couple of women and a few men aged 18 to 49. For every donor, three CD4 naive, three CD4 memory, two CD8 naive and one CD8 memory plates were used. Notes on the study in general: In general, naive subsets displayed greater estimated richness than memory subsets did.

Germline assignment: CDR1 SGHTA and CDR2 FQGNSA. This CDR3 is 14 amino acids long. V lost 5 bases and J lost 5, with 13 bases in between. The authors' processing: For the immunoSEQ data, sequences were junction-only without quality scores, so filtering differed. Clones were sequenced by immunoSEQ multiplex PCR, and TCRdb holds only the in-frame ones, with some missing. The V and J calls and clone size were taken over from that table, and D and trimming were inferred from the DNA. Among about 1.4 million clones listed, roughly 95% were seen once. This chain joins TRBV7-2 and TRBJ1-5; D call uncertain. This sequence was found in a man between 25 and 39 years old in good health. Material for sequencing was naive CD4+ T cells sorted from blood. Subset reported: CD45RA+ positively selected. The CDR3 loop is CASSPLARDQPQHF. CDR3 nucleotide sequence: TGTGCCAGCAGCCCCCTAGCCCGTGATCAGCCCCAGCATTTT.